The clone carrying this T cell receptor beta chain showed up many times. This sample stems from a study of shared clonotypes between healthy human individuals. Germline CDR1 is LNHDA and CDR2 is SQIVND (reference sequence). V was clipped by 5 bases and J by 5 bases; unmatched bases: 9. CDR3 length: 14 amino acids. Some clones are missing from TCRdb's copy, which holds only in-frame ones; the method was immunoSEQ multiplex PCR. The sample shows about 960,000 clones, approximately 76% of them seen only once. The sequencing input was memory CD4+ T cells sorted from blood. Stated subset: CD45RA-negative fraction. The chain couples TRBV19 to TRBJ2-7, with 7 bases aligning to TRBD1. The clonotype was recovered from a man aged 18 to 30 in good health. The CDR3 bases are TGTGCCAGTAGTGATGACAGGGCCGCTCACGAGCAGTACTTC. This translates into CASSDDRAAHEQYF.